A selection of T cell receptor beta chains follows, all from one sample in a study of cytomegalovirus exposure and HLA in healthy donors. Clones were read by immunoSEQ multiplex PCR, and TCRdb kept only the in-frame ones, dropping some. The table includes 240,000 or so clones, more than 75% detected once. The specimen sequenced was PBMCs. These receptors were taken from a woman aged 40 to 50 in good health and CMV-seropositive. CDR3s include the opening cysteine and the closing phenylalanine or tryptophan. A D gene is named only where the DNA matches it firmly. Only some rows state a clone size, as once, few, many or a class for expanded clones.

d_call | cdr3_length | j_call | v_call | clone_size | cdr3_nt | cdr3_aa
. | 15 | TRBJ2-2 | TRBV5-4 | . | TGTGCCAGCAGCTTGAGTAGTTCGAACACCGGGGAGCTGTTTTTT | CASSLSSSNTGELFF
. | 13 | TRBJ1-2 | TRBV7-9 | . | TGTGCCAGCAGCCCCGACTTAAACTATGGCTACACCTTC | CASSPDLNYGYTF
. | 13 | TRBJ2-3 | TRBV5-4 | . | TGTGCCAGCAGCTCTAGCACCACAGATACGCAGTATTTT | CASSSSTTDTQYF
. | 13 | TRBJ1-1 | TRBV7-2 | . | TGTGCCAGCAGCTTAGTCGGGGATTATGGGGCTTTCTTT | CASSLVGDYGAFF
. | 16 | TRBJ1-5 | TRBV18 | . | TGTGCCAGCTCACCTGCACCGGGGGGCGGGGATCAGCCCCAGCATTTT | CASSPAPGGGDQPQHF
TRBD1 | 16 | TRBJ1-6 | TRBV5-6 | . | TGTGCCAGCAGCCCGGAATCGGGACAGGATAATTCACCCCTCCACTTT | CASSPESGQDNSPLHF
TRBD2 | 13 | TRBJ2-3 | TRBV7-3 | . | TGTGCCAGCAGCCACCCGACTAGCACGATGCAGTATTTT | CASSHPTSTMQYF
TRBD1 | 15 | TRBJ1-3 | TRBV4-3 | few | TGCGCCAGCAGCCGATACCGGGACAGGGATGACACCATATATTTT | CASSRYRDRDDTIYF
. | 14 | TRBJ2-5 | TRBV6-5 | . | TGTGCCAGCAGTTATTGGCAGGGGATCGAGACCCAGTACTTC | CASSYWQGIETQYF
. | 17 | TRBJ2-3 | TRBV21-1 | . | TGTGCCAGCAGGAGAGATAGGGGACAGGGATATGGAGATACGCAGTATTTT | CASRRDRGQGYGDTQYF
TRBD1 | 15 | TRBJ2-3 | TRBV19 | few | TGTGCCAGTAGTACCTCGACAGGGGGGTTGGATACGCAGTATTTT | CASSTSTGGLDTQYF
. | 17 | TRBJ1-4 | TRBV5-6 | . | TGTGCCAGCAGCCGACGTTTAGCGGGGGCAATGGAGGAAAAACTGTTTTTT | CASSRRLAGAMEEKLFF
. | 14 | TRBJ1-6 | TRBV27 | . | TGTGCCAGCAAATCTGACAGATCGAATTCACCCCTCCACTTT | CASKSDRSNSPLHF
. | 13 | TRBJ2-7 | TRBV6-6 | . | TGTGCCAGCACTTACCAACAGGGTTACGAGCAGTACTTC | CASTYQQGYEQYF
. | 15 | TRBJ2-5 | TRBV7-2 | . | TGTGCCAGCAGCCGGGGTGGGACGGGGGGCGAGACCCAGTACTTC | CASSRGGTGGETQYF
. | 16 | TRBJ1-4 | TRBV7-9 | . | TGTGCCAGCAGCGCAGCGTCTCAGGGGACTAATGAAAAACTGTTTTTT | CASSAASQGTNEKLFF
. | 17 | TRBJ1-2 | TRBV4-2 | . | TGTGCCAGCAGCCAAGAGATCAGCGGGGGACGCGACTATGGCTACACCTTC | CASSQEISGGRDYGYTF
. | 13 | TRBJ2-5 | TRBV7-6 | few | TGTGCCAGCAGCTCAGGGGTCCAAGAGACCCAGTACTTC | CASSSGVQETQYF
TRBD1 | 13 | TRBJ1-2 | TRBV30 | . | TGTGCCTGGAGTAGGGACAGGAGCTATGGCTACACCTTC | CAWSRDRSYGYTF
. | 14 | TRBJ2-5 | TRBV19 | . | TGTGCCAGTAGTACGGACTGGTACCAAGAGACCCAGTACTTC | CASSTDWYQETQYF
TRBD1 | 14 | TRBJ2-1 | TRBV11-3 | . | TGTGCCAGCAGCTTAGGGGACAGGGGAAATGAGCAGTTCTTC | CASSLGDRGNEQFF
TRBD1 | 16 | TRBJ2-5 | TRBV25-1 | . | TGTGCCAGCAGTGAAAGGGGGAGAGGGGGCGGGGAGACCCAGTACTTC | CASSERGRGGGETQYF
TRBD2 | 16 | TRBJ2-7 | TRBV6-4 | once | TGTGCCAGCAGCGCAAAAGGGACTAGCGGGAGAGAGGAGCAGTACTTC | CASSAKGTSGREEQYF
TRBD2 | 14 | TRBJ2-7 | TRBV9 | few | TGTGCCAGCAGCGTAGGCGGGGGGGCCAACGAGCAGTACTTC | CASSVGGGANEQYF
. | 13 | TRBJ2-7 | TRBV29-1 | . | TGCAGCGTTCGTCCGAGTTTCATGTACGAGCAGTACTTC | CSVRPSFMYEQYF